A single sample gave rise to the 6 T cell receptor beta chains below, sequenced in a study of CXCR3-negative and CXCR3-positive naive CD8 T cells. Their target antigens are unknown. Overall study results and limits: TRB CDR3s of CXCR3-positive naive cells were more hydrophobic than those of CXCR3-negative naive cells.

Researchers prepared the TRB cDNA libraries using 5' RACE with UMI labels. TCRdb reprocessed the 5' RACE reads, with one entry per CDR3 protein and no DNA. This repertoire includes 75,000 to 100,000 distinct CDR3 sequences. The sample was naive CXCR3+ CD8+ T cells from blood. This sample's subset: CD45RO-CCR7+CD27+CD95- naive CD8+ T cells expressing CXCR3 (TNR3+). The receptor set was obtained from a human donor in good health. Some clones in this sample may be carry-over from other donors' samples.

The chain combines TRBV27 with TRBJ2-1; there is no DNA to check the TCRdb D call of TRBD1. The CDR3 extends over 15 amino acids. CDR1 is MNHEY and CDR2 is SMNVEV in the germline V gene (reference sequence). The CDR3 here is CASSPKRAGTDEQFF.

The gene calls are TRBV9 and TRBJ2-1; TCRdb picks TRBD2, but there is no DNA to check that call. The CDR3 is 16 residues long. Germline CDR1 reads SGDLS; CDR2 reads YYNGEE. CDR3 region: CASSADGTSGYNEQFF.

The chain uses TRBV5-5 and TRBJ2-7; the TRBD1 assignment by TCRdb is unverifiable without DNA. The germline V gene has CDR1 SGHKS and CDR2 YYEKEE (reference sequence). The CDR3 length is 16 residues. CDR3 sequence: CASSGGTAASPYEQYF. Together with reference TRBV5-5 and TRBJ2-7, the CDR3 gives the full variable domain: DAGVTQSPTHLIKTRGQQVTLRCSPISGHKSVSWYQQVLGQGPQFIFQYYEKEERGRGNFPDRFSARQFPNYSSELNVNALLLGDSALYLCASSGGTAASPYEQYFGPGTRLTVT.

The genes are TRBV28 and TRBJ2-7; TCRdb designates TRBD1, a call that cannot be tested without DNA. The germline V gene encodes CDR1 MDHEN and CDR2 SYDVKM. This CDR3 has 15 amino acids. The CDR3 is CASSLRGVVSYEQYF.

This sequence joins TRBV6-2 or TRBV6-3 and TRBJ2-2; TCRdb indicates TRBD1, and absent DNA this call remains unverified. Germline CDR1 is MNHEY and CDR2 is SVGEGT. This CDR3 has 17 residues. The chain's CDR3 is CASTPLTGVDNTGELFF.

V gene TRBV7-2 combines with J gene TRBJ1-1; the D gene TCRdb calls, TRBD1, cannot be checked with no DNA. The length of the CDR3 is 13 residues. Germline assignment: CDR1 SGHTA and CDR2 FQGNSA. This chain's CDR3 is CASSIDRGTEAFF.